Below, 2 T cell receptor beta chains from the same sample are listed, as sequenced in a study of blood T cell repertoires in COVID-19. Sequencing used immunoSEQ multiplex PCR; TCRdb keeps in-frame clones, though not all of them. The data show 200,000 to 250,000 clones, roughly 90% seen once. The source material was peripheral blood. The origin of the receptors is a woman aged 55-70 years with acute or convalescent COVID-19.

The table lists this clone with a count of one. Within the sample, other DNA sequences also encode this same CDR3. The chain employs TRBV7-3 and TRBJ1-1; 9 bases match TRBD1. CDR3 length: 13 residues. V trimming: 4 bases; J trimming: 5 bases; junction bases outside the gene matches: 2. The germline gives CDR1 SGHTA, CDR2 FQGTGA. CDR3 nucleotide sequence: TGTGCCAGCAGCTCCGGGACAGGGACTGAAGCTTTCTTT. This encodes CASSSGTGTEAFF.

This CDR3 reads CASSQAGSSGNTIYF. The DNA of the CDR3 is TGCGCCAGCAGCCAAGCCGGGTCCTCTGGAAACACCATATATTTT. V gene TRBV4-1 combines with J gene TRBJ1-3; D remains ambiguous. The V gene lost 1 base and the J gene lost 0 bases, with 7 bases spanning the gap. Germline V gene lookup returns CDR1 MGHRA and CDR2 YSYEKL. This CDR3 is 15 amino acids long.